A selection of T cell receptor beta chains follows, all from one sample in a study of blood T cells in healthy people across ages. Using its own MiXCR run on the 5' RACE reads, TCRdb lists one record per CDR3 protein. The sample shows 600,000 to 900,000 distinct CDR3 sequences, roughly 25% of them seen only once. These data also formed part of another study, on T cells of mothers and their children.

Sequencing input: blood. All receptors come from a boy aged 5-17 years in good health. The CDR3 runs from the conserved cysteine through the conserved F or W. For some rows the clone size is stated as once, few or many, or as a class when expanded; others skip it.

CDR3 protein | V gene | clone size
CSATTSGGLQETQYF | TRBV20-1 | few
CASSVASGSPGQGWAEAFF | TRBV9 | few
CASSLVPRANYGYTF | TRBV12-3/TRBV12-4 | NA
CASSLRRGVDMNTEAFF | TRBV5-1 | few
CASSRSDRGRDSPLHF | TRBV4-1 | few
CASSRLWTGDGYTF | TRBV25-1 | few
CASSHLTYNEQFF | TRBV14 | NA
CASSYLSGGLNTEAFF | TRBV10-3 | NA
CASRGIETQYF | TRBV7-9 | few
CASGLLGLSGNTIYF | TRBV12-5 | few
CASRPGTGTEAFF | TRBV6-5 | NA
CASRDVTLIAGELFF | TRBV6-1 | few
CASSPVDGEQYF | TRBV18 | NA
CASSFSSGNSGNTIYF | TRBV5-5 | few
CAWKGTGYTGELFF | TRBV30 | few
CAWTPSGGELFF | TRBV30 | NA
CASSLSNIKKFF | TRBV11-1 | NA
CSARGHGETQYF | TRBV20-1 | NA
CSATLGSGYEQYF | TRBV20-1 | NA
CASSESGRVAEQYF | TRBV10-1 | NA